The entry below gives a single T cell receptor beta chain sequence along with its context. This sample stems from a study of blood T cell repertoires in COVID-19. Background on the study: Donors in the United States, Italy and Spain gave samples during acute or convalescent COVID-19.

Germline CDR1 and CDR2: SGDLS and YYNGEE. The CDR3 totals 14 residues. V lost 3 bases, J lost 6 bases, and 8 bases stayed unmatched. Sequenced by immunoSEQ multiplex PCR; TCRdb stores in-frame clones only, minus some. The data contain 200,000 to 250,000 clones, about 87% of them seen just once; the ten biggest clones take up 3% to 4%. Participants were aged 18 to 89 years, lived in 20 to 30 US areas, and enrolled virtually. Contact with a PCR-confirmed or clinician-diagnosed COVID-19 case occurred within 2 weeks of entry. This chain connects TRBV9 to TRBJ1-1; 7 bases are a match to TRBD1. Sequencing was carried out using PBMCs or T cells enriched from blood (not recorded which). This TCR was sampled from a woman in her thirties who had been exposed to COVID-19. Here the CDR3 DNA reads TGTGCCAGCAGCGGGTACAGGGGTACGGCTGAAGCTTTCTTT. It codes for CASSGYRGTAEAFF.